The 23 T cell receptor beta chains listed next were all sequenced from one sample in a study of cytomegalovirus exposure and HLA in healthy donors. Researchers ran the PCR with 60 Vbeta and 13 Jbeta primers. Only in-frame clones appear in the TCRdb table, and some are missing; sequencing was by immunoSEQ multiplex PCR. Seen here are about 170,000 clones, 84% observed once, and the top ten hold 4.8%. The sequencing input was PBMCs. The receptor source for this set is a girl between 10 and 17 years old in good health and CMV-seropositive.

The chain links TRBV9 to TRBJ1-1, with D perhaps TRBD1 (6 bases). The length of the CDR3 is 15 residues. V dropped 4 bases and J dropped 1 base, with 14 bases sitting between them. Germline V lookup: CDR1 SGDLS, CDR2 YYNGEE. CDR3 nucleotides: TGTGCCAGCAGCCTCATACAGGGTGGGAACACTGAAGCTTTCTTT. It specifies CASSLIQGGNTEAFF. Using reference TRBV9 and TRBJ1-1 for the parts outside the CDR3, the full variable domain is DSGVTQTPKHLITATGQRVTLRCSPRSGDLSVYWYQQSLDQGLQFLIQYYNGEERAKGNILERFSAQQFPDLHSELNLSSLELGDSALYFCASSLIQGGNTEAFFGQGTRLTVV.

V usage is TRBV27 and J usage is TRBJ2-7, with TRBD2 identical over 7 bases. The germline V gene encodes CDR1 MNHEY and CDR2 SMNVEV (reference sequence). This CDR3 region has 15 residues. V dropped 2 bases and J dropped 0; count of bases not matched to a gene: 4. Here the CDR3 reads CASSLDGGDSYEQYF. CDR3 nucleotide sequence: TGTGCCAGCAGTTTAGATGGGGGGGACTCCTACGAGCAGTACTTC.

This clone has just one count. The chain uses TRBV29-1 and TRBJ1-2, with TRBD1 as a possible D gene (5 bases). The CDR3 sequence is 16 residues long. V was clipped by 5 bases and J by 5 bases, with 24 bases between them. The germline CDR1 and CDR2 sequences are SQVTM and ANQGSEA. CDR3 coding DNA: TGCAGCGTTCGGGGCGGAGGGTCCGAACAACTATATGGCTACACCTTC. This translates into CSVRGGGSEQLYGYTF.

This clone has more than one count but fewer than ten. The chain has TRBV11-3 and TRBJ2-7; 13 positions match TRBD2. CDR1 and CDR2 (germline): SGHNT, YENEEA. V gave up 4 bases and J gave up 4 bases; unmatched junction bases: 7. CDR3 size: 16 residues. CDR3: CASSSTSGGGLYEQYF. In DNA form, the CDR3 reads TGTGCCAGCAGCTCTACTAGCGGGGGGGGATTGTACGAGCAGTACTTC.

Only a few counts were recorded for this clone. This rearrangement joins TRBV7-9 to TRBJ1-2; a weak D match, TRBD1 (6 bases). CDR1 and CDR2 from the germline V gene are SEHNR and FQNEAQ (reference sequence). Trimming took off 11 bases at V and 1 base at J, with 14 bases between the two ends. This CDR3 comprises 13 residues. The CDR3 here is CAHSTGLNYGYTF. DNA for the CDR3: TGTGCCCACTCGACAGGTCTTAACTATGGCTACACCTTC.

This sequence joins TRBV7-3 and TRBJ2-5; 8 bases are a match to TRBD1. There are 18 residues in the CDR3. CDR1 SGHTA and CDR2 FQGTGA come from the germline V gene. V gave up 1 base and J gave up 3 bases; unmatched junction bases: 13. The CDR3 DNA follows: TGTGCCAGCAGCTTAAACCCGATCGACAGGGGCAGAGAAGAGACCCAGTACTTC. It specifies CASSLNPIDRGREETQYF. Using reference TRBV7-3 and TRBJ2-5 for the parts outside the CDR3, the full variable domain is GAGVSQTPSNKVTEKGKYVELRCDPISGHTALYWYRQSLGQGPEFLIYFQGTGAADDSGLPNDRFFAVRPEGSVSTLKIQRTERGDSAVYLCASSLNPIDRGREETQYFGPGTRLLVL.

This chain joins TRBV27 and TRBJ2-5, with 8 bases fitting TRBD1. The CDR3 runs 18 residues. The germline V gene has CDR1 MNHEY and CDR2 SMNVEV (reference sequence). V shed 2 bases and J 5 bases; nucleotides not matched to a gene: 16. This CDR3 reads CASSLTTPQGASEETQYF. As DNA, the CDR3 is TGTGCCAGCAGTTTAACAACCCCGCAGGGGGCGTCGGAGGAGACCCAGTACTTC.

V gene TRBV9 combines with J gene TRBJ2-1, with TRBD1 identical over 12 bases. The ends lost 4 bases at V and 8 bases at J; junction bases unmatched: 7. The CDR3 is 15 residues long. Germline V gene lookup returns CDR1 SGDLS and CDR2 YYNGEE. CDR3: CASSLWDRGLDEQFF. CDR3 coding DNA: TGTGCCAGCAGCCTTTGGGACAGGGGGCTGGATGAGCAGTTCTTC.

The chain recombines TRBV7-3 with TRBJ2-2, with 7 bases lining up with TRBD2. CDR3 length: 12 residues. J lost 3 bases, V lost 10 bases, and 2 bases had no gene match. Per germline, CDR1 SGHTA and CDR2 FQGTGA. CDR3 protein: CATAGDTGELFF. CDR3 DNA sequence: TGTGCCACCGCGGGGGACACCGGGGAGCTGTTTTTT.

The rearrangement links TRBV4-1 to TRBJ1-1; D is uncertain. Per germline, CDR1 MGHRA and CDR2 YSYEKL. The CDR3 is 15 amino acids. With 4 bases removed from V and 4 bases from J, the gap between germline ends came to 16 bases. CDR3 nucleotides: TGCGCCAGCAGCCCACCTAAGGGCGGAGGCACTGAAGCTTTCTTT. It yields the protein CASSPPKGGGTEAFF.

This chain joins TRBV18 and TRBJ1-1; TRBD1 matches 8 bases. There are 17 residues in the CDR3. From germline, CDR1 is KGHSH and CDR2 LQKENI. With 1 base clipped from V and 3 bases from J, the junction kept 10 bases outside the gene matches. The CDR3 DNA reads TGTGCCAGCTCACCACGAAGGACAGGGAACACGGACACTGAAGCTTTCTTT. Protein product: CASSPRRTGNTDTEAFF.

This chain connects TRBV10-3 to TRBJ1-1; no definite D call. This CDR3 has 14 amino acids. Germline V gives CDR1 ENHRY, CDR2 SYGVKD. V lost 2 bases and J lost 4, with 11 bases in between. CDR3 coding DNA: TGTGCCATCAGTGAGCCCCTCAGTCCCACTGAAGCTTTCTTT. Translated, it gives CAISEPLSPTEAFF.

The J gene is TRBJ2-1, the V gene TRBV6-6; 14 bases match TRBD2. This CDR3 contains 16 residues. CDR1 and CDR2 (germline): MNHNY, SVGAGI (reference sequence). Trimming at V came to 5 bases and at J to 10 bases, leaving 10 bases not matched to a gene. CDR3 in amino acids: CASSQDGTSGGWEQFF. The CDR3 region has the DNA TGTGCCAGCAGTCAAGACGGGACTAGCGGGGGTTGGGAGCAGTTCTTC.

CDR3 amino acids: CASSSDRGGRWNEQFF. The CDR3 bases are TGCGCCAGCAGCTCCGACAGGGGGGGTCGTTGGAATGAGCAGTTCTTC. V is TRBV5-1 and J is TRBJ2-1; TRBD1 aligns across 9 bases. Losses at the gene ends were 3 bases for V and 7 bases for J; bases not matched to a gene: 11. Germline CDR1 and CDR2: SGHRS and YFSETQ. The CDR3 is 16 residues long.

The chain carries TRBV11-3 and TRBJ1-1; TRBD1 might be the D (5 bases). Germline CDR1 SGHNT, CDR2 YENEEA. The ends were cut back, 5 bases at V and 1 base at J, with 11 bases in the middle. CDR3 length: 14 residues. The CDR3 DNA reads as TGTGCCAGCAGCACGGGACTCTCGAACACTGAAGCTTTCTTT. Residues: CASSTGLSNTEAFF.

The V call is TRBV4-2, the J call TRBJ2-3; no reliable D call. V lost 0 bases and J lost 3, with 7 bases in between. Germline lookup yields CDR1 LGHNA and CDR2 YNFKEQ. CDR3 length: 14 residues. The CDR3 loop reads CASSQDIATDTQYF. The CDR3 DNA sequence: TGTGCCAGCAGCCAAGATATTGCGACAGATACGCAGTATTTT.

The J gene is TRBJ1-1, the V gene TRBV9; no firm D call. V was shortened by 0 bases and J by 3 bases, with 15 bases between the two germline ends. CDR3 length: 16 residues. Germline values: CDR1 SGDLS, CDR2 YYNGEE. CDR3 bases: TGTGCCAGCAGCGTAGGTCGCGGGAGGTCGGACACTGAAGCTTTCTTT. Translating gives CASSVGRGRSDTEAFF.

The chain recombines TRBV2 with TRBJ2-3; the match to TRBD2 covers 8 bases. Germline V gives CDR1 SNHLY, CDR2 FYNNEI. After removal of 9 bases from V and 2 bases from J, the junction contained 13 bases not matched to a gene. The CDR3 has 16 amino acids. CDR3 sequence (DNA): TGTGCCAGAAGGAGGAATGTGCGGGGGGACACAGATACGCAGTATTTT. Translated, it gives CARRRNVRGDTDTQYF.

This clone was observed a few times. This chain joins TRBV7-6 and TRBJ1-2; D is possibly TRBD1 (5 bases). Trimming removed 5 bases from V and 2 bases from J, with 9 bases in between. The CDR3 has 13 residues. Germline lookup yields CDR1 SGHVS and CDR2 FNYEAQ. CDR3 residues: CASSPQENYGYTF. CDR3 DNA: TGTGCCAGCAGCCCACAGGAGAACTATGGCTACACCTTC.

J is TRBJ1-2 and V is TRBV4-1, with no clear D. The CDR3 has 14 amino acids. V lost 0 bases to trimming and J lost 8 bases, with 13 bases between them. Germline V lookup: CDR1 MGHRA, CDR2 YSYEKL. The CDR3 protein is CASSQDASNWGYTF. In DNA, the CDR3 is TGCGCCAGCAGCCAAGATGCAAGCAATTGGGGCTACACCTTC.

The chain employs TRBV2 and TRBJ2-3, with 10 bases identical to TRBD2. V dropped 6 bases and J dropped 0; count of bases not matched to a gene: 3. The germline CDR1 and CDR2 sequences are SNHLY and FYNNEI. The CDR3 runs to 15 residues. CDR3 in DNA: TGTGCCAGCAGGATAGCGGGGGGTAGCACAGATACGCAGTATTTT. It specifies CASRIAGGSTDTQYF.

This CDR3 reads CASSLVGGAYNEQFF. In DNA, the CDR3 is TGTGCCAGCAGCTTGGTCGGGGGAGCCTACAATGAGCAGTTCTTC. The rearrangement links TRBV5-6 to TRBJ2-1, with D maybe TRBD2 (6 bases). The CDR3 has 15 amino acids. Germline loops: CDR1 SGHDT, CDR2 YYEEEE. Trimming shortened V by 0 bases and J by 2 bases, and 9 bases separated the two germline ends.

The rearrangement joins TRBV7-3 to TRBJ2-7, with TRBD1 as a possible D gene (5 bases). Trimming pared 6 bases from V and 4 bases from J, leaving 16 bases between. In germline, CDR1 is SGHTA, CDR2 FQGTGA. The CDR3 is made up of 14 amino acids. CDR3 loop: CASSVWMGPYEQYF. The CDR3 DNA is TGTGCCAGCAGTGTCTGGATGGGGCCTTACGAGCAGTACTTC.